What follows is one T cell receptor beta chain and its context. Measured with immunoSEQ multiplex PCR; TCRdb has only the in-frame clones, and not every one. The sample carries about 34,000 clones, approximately 89% recorded once. The sample is drawn from a study of blood T cell repertoires in COVID-19. Germline V gene data show CDR1 as SNHLY and CDR2 as FYNNEI. J was trimmed by 2 bases and V by 6 bases; bases with no gene match: 3. CDR3 length equals 14 residues. The specimen sequenced was peripheral blood. The sequence came from a man in his fifties or sixties with active COVID-19. The rearrangement uses TRBV2 and TRBJ1-2; 10 bases map to TRBD1. This CDR3 is CASSGQGGNYGYTF. CDR3 bases: TGTGCCAGCAGCGGACAGGGGGGGAACTATGGCTACACCTTC.